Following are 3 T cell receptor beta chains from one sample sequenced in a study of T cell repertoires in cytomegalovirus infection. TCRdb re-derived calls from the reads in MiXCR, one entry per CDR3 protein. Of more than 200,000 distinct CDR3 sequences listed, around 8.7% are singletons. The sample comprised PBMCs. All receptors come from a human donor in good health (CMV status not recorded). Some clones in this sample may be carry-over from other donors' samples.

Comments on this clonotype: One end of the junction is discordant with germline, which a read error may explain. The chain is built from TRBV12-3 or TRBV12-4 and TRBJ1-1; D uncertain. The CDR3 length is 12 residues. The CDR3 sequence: CASRHAISPPHF. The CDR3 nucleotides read TGTGCCAGCAGGCACGCTATTAGTCCCCCGCATTTT.

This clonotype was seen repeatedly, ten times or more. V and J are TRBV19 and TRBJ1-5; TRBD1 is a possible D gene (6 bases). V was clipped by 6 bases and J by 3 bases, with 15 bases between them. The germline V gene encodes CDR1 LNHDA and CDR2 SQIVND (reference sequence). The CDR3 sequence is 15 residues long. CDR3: CASRDLGAPNQPQHF. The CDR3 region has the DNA TGTGCCAGTAGGGACCTGGGGGCCCCCAATCAGCCCCAGCATTTT.

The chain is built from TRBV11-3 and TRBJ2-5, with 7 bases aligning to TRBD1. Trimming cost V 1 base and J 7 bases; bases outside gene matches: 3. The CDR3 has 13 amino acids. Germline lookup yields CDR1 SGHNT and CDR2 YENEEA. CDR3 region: CASSLGDRATQYF. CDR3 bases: TGTGCCAGCAGCTTAGGAGACAGGGCGACCCAGTACTTC.